This TCR beta chain originates from a study of shared clonotypes between healthy human individuals. Naive CD8 cells, CD45RO-negative and positively selected for CCR7, excluded terminally differentiated effector memory CD45RA+ cells. Whole-study results and caveats: Some clonotypes were shared by all four sorted-subset donors, while others were not shared. The non-shared ones had lower generation probabilities than the shared ones.

Germline assignment: CDR1 MNHEY and CDR2 SMNVEV (reference sequence). The CDR3 runs 15 residues. V was shortened by 3 bases and J by 5 bases, with 16 bases between the two germline ends. This clone was seen only a few times. The target antigen is unknown. The authors split each subset's genomic DNA evenly across several immunoSEQ plates. In the sorted-subset replicate PCRs, 150 to 200 ng DNA, roughly 29,000 T cell genomes, was used. The method was immunoSEQ multiplex PCR; TCRdb's version includes in-frame clones alone and lacks a portion of them. The sample carries almost 700,000 clones, about 90% recorded once.

This clonotype originated in a man aged 30 to 45 in good health. This sequence joins TRBV27 and TRBJ1-2, with a possible D match to TRBD1 (5 bases). Specimen: naive CD8+ T cells sorted from blood. The DNA for the CDR3 is TGTGCCAGCAGTTTCCTGGACGGGGGGAGATATGGCTACACCTTC. It specifies CASSFLDGGRYGYTF.